These 27 T cell receptor beta chains came from one sample sequenced in a study of T cell responses to AZD1222 COVID-19 vaccine. Repertoires were generated with immunoSEQ multiplex PCR, while TCRdb's copy carries only in-frame clones and drops some. In the table there are roughly 120,000 clones, around 89% of which are singletons. This specimen was peripheral blood, taken on day 0 of AZD1222 vaccination. The receptor source for this set is an adult in good health.

CDR3 sequence: CASRSWTGETQYF. DNA for the CDR3: TGCGCCAGCAGATCATGGACAGGGGAGACCCAGTACTTC. J is TRBJ2-5 and V is TRBV5-1, with TRBD1 matching 8 bases. This CDR3 spans 13 amino acids. Per germline, CDR1 SGHRS and CDR2 YFSETQ. Trimming removed 5 bases from V and 5 bases from J; junction bases left unmatched: 5.

The chain carries TRBV28 and TRBJ2-3; 8 nucleotides align to TRBD2. The CDR3 runs to 15 residues. After removal of 5 bases from V and 6 bases from J, the junction contained 10 bases not matched to a gene. Germline lookup yields CDR1 MDHEN and CDR2 SYDVKM. CDR3 in amino acids: CASSPTSEPTDTQYF. DNA for the CDR3: TGTGCCAGCAGTCCGACTAGCGAGCCGACCGATACGCAGTATTTT. Based on the CDR3 plus reference TRBV28 and TRBJ2-3, the full variable domain is DVKVTQSSRYLVKRTGEKVFLECVQDMDHENMFWYRQDPGLGLRLIYFSYDVKMKEKGDIPEGYSVSREKKERFSLILESASTNQTSMYLCASSPTSEPTDTQYFGPGTRLTVL.

The chain couples TRBV9 to TRBJ1-2; 7 bases are shared with TRBD1. This CDR3 spans 13 amino acids. J was trimmed by 4 bases and V by 0 bases; bases with no gene match: 0. Germline V gene lookup returns CDR1 SGDLS and CDR2 YYNGEE. Here the CDR3 DNA reads TGTGCCAGCAGCGTAGCAGGGGGCTATGGCTACACCTTC. As protein: CASSVAGGYGYTF. Looking up the rest from reference TRBV9 and TRBJ1-2 gives the full variable domain: DSGVTQTPKHLITATGQRVTLRCSPRSGDLSVYWYQQSLDQGLQFLIQYYNGEERAKGNILERFSAQQFPDLHSELNLSSLELGDSALYFCASSVAGGYGYTFGSGTRLTVV.

The V call is TRBV30, the J call TRBJ2-2, with TRBD1 as a possible D gene (6 bases). This CDR3 contains 17 residues. The V and J ends lost 4 bases and 1 base respectively, with 19 bases between them. Germline lookup yields CDR1 GTSNPN and CDR2 SVGIG (reference sequence). The CDR3 DNA is TGTGCCTGGACGTCTCAGAGTCAGACAGGGAACACCGGGGAGCTGTTTTTT. This encodes CAWTSQSQTGNTGELFF.

The rearrangement uses TRBV28 and TRBJ1-2, with 8 bases matching TRBD1. Germline V lookup: CDR1 MDHEN, CDR2 SYDVKM. The CDR3 runs to 12 residues. V was pared by 4 bases and J by 8 bases, with 3 bases of the junction left unmatched. The CDR3 region has the DNA TGTGCCAGCAGTTCAGGGGGCGAGGGCTACACCTTC. Translation gives CASSSGGEGYTF.

This clone showed up just once. The gene calls are TRBV7-9 and TRBJ1-6; D gene unclear. The V end lost 1 base, the J end lost 13 bases, and 5 bases lay between the germline ends. This CDR3 contains 11 residues. The V gene's germline CDR1 is SEHNR and CDR2 FQNEAQ (reference sequence). CDR3 loop: CASSLGSPLHF. CDR3 coding DNA: TGTGCCAGCAGCTTAGGGTCTCCCCTCCACTTT.

This chain links TRBV10-2 with TRBJ1-4; a possible D gene is TRBD1 (5 bases). The germline V gene encodes CDR1 WSHSY and CDR2 SAAADI. V lost 0 bases, J lost 7 bases, and 15 bases lay in between. The CDR3 covers 16 residues. The CDR3: CASSESEGRWGEKLFF. The CDR3 DNA reads TGCGCCAGCAGTGAGTCTGAGGGGAGATGGGGTGAAAAACTGTTTTTT.

V gene TRBV7-2 combines with J gene TRBJ2-3; TRBD2 agrees at 10 bases. The CDR3 loop spans 16 amino acids. Germline V lookup: CDR1 SGHTA, CDR2 FQGNSA. With V trimmed by 7 bases and J by 5 bases, 12 bases remained unmatched. The CDR3 nucleotides are TGTGCCAGCACCTTCAACAGCGGGGGGGCTGGAGATACGCAGTATTTT. As protein: CASTFNSGGAGDTQYF.

The chain links TRBV11-2 to TRBJ2-3; 8 nucleotides align to TRBD1. The V gene's germline CDR1 is SGHAT and CDR2 FQNNGV. The trim removed 4 bases at V and 2 bases at J, leaving 14 bases unmatched. This CDR3 region has 18 residues. In DNA form, the CDR3 reads TGTGCCAGCAGCTCCTCTCTGAGGACAGGGAGGAACACAGATACGCAGTATTTT. It encodes CASSSSLRTGRNTDTQYF.

V is TRBV14 and J is TRBJ2-5; D is unclear. The germline V gene encodes CDR1 SGHDN and CDR2 FVKESK. V was clipped by 5 bases and J by 5 bases, with 21 bases between them. This CDR3 spans 16 amino acids. The CDR3: CASSAGWLPLEETQYF. CDR3 nucleotide sequence: TGTGCCAGCAGCGCAGGCTGGCTCCCCCTGGAGGAGACCCAGTACTTC.

The V gene is TRBV28, the J gene TRBJ2-7; tentative D call: TRBD1 (6 bases). Germline CDR1 reads MDHEN; CDR2 reads SYDVKM. The CDR3 sequence is 13 residues long. Trimming pared 7 bases from V and 4 bases from J, leaving 14 bases between. As DNA, the CDR3 is TGTGCCAGCACAACAGGGCTCAAGTACGAGCAGTACTTC. It yields the protein CASTTGLKYEQYF.

The chain uses TRBV30 and TRBJ1-5; D not resolved. This CDR3 is 12 amino acids long. Trimming removed 3 bases at V and 7 bases at J, with 10 bases between. Germline CDR1 and CDR2: GTSNPN and SVGIG (reference sequence). CDR3 loop: CAWSGNGQPQHF. The CDR3 coding sequence is TGTGCCTGGAGCGGAAATGGACAGCCCCAGCATTTT.

The chain links TRBV4-2 to TRBJ1-3, with TRBD1 matching over 9 bases. This CDR3 is 17 amino acids long. Germline loops: CDR1 LGHNA, CDR2 YNFKEQ. V was pared by 1 base and J by 2 bases, with 6 bases of the junction left unmatched. CDR3 sequence reads: CASSQGTGEKAGNTIYF. In nucleotides, the CDR3 is TGTGCCAGCAGCCAAGGGACAGGGGAAAAAGCTGGAAACACCATATATTTT.

The genes are TRBV2 and TRBJ1-4, with D uncertain. This CDR3 contains 11 residues. V dropped 9 bases and J dropped 8 bases, with 10 bases sitting between them. CDR1 and CDR2 from the germline V gene are SNHLY and FYNNEI. As DNA, the CDR3 is TGTGCCAGTCTATTAGGGGAAAAACTGTTTTTT. Translation gives CASLLGEKLFF.

The chain joins TRBV18 to TRBJ2-1, with TRBD2 identical over 8 bases. This CDR3 region has 15 residues. Germline V CDR1 and CDR2: KGHSH, LQKENI. V was clipped by 6 bases and J by 4 bases; unmatched bases: 8. CDR3 nucleotide sequence: TGTGCCAGCTCCCCGCCGGCGGGGGGATACAATGAGCAGTTCTTC. Protein: CASSPPAGGYNEQFF.

This chain links TRBV9 with TRBJ1-6; D may be TRBD1 (5 bases). Between the trimmed V and J ends, which lost 0 bases and 8 bases, there was a span of 12 bases. The CDR3 sequence is 15 residues long. The V gene's germline CDR1 is SGDLS and CDR2 YYNGEE. The CDR3 is CASSVGPGTDSPLHF. CDR3 sequence (DNA): TGTGCCAGCAGCGTAGGCCCCGGGACGGATTCACCCCTCCACTTT.

The chain uses TRBV21-1 and TRBJ1-2; TRBD1 reflects the table's D call only, with no check against the DNA. TRBV21-1 is an annotated pseudogene. The CDR3 is 17 residues long. This chain's CDR3 is CASSGGEDRDRTRGYTF. The CDR3 DNA is TGTGCCAGCAGCGGGGGGGAGGACAGGGACCGAACCCGGGGCTACACCTTC.

The CDR3 protein is CASSGGAGLITEAFF. The CDR3, as DNA: TGTGCCAGCAGTGGTGGGGCAGGGCTGATCACTGAAGCTTTCTTT. The chain employs TRBV2 and TRBJ1-1, with D perhaps TRBD1 (5 bases). CDR3 length: 15 residues. Germline V gives CDR1 SNHLY, CDR2 FYNNEI. Trimming pared 4 bases from V and 4 bases from J, leaving 16 bases between.

This clone has more than one count but fewer than ten. The chain uses TRBV30 and TRBJ2-7; D is ambiguous. The CDR3 is 13 residues long. The germline V gene has CDR1 GTSNPN and CDR2 SVGIG (reference sequence). Trimming left V 0 bases short and J 6 bases short, with 12 bases between. This chain's CDR3 is CAWSVIPVGEQYF. In DNA form, the CDR3 reads TGTGCCTGGAGTGTCATCCCGGTTGGCGAGCAGTACTTC.

The chain links TRBV2 to TRBJ1-5; D is uncertain. The CDR3 totals 12 residues. Trimming left V 3 bases short and J 6 bases short, with 6 bases between. Germline V gene data show CDR1 as SNHLY and CDR2 as FYNNEI. This chain's CDR3 is CASSDAGQPQHF. CDR3 DNA sequence: TGTGCCAGCAGTGATGCGGGTCAGCCCCAGCATTTT.

This sequence joins TRBV5-1 and TRBJ2-2; perhaps TRBD2 as D (6 bases). The CDR3 is 14 amino acids. The germline V gene has CDR1 SGHRS and CDR2 YFSETQ. The V end lost 2 bases, the J end lost 7 bases, and 12 bases lay between the germline ends. The CDR3 protein is CASSFKEGGGELFF. CDR3 DNA sequence: TGCGCCAGCAGCTTTAAGGAGGGAGGCGGGGAGCTGTTTTTT.

The chain employs TRBV11-3 and TRBJ2-5; D may be TRBD1 or TRBD2 (5 bases each). The CDR3 spans 13 residues. Germline V CDR1 and CDR2: SGHNT, YENEEA. Trimming removed 1 base from V and 9 bases from J, with 12 bases in between. The CDR3 bases are TGTGCCAGCAGCTTAGCGGAGCAGGGACCCCAGTACTTC. This codes for CASSLAEQGPQYF.

The chain joins TRBV5-8 to TRBJ2-3, with 7 bases identical to TRBD2. The length of the CDR3 is 15 residues. Germline V gene data show CDR1 as SGHTS and CDR2 as YDEGEE. V lost 4 bases, J lost 0 bases, and 5 bases stayed unmatched. CDR3 sequence (DNA): TGTGCCAGCAGCCGACTAGCCGTGAGCACAGATACGCAGTATTTT. This encodes CASSRLAVSTDTQYF.

The V gene is TRBV30, the J gene TRBJ1-6; 8 nucleotides agree with TRBD1. Germline CDR1 is GTSNPN and CDR2 is SVGIG (reference sequence). CDR3 length: 13 residues. The V and J ends lost 3 bases and 14 bases, in that order; junction bases with no gene match: 9. The CDR3 reads CAWSRTGFLSLHF. The CDR3, as DNA: TGTGCCTGGAGCCGGACAGGGTTTCTATCCCTCCACTTT.

The chain joins TRBV29-1 to TRBJ2-7, with D hard to call. This CDR3 contains 14 residues. V lost 4 bases, J lost 5 bases, and 18 bases lay in between. From germline, CDR1 is SQVTM and CDR2 ANQGSEA. This CDR3 is CSVAGRFGSHEQYF. In DNA, the CDR3 is TGCAGCGTTGCGGGTCGGTTCGGATCCCACGAGCAGTACTTC.

V gene TRBV5-1 combines with J gene TRBJ1-2; unclear D gene. Germline-derived CDR1 and CDR2 are SGHRS and YFSETQ. The CDR3 covers 17 residues. V dropped 3 bases and J dropped 8 bases, with 26 bases sitting between them. Here the CDR3 DNA reads TGCGCCAGCAGCTCGAGATCTAGAGGACTCAATTCGGGCGGCTACACCTTC. Its translation is CASSSRSRGLNSGGYTF.

This rearrangement joins TRBV4-1 to TRBJ1-5; 8 nucleotides agree with TRBD1. The CDR3 consists of 14 residues. Germline V CDR1 and CDR2: MGHRA, YSYEKL. Trimming cost V 1 base and J 5 bases; bases outside gene matches: 1. The DNA for the CDR3 is TGCGCCAGCAGCCAAGTGGGACAGGATCAGCCCCAGCATTTT. Translating gives CASSQVGQDQPQHF.